A single T cell receptor (beta chain) is shown here with its context. The antigen remains undetermined. Between the trimmed V and J ends, which lost 6 bases and 1 base, there was a span of 24 bases. The CDR3 runs 19 residues. Germline-derived CDR1 and CDR2 are MNHNS and SASEGT. TCRdb passed the RT-PCR reads through MiXCR, listing each CDR3 protein once. The sample has some 520,000 distinct CDR3 sequences, 16% seen once; the top ten hold around 3%. This specimen belongs to a study of response to subunit inactivated influenza vaccine. Whole-study results and caveats: Researchers suggested that each seasonal influenza vaccination recruits few new T cells.

The origin of this receptor is a man aged 45 to 75 who received an inactivated influenza vaccine. Sequenced here: CD4+ T cells sorted from PBMCs, sampled roughly 24 months after vaccination. This chain connects TRBV6-1 to TRBJ2-2, with D perhaps matching TRBD1 (6 bases). CDR3 sequence (DNA): TGTGCCAGCAGCCTTATGGGGATAAGGAACAGGGTGAACACCGGGGAGCTGTTTTTT. Translated: CASSLMGIRNRVNTGELFF.